This is a list of T cell receptor beta chains from one sample in a study of cytomegalovirus exposure and HLA in healthy donors. Sequencing used immunoSEQ multiplex PCR; TCRdb keeps in-frame clones, though not all of them. Of about 98,000 clones in the sample, about four fifths were seen once. Material for sequencing was PBMCs. These receptors came from a human donor in good health. CDR3s include the opening cysteine and the closing phenylalanine or tryptophan. Each record gives: V gene, J gene, D gene, clone size, CDR3 protein, CDR3 DNA. D genes are given only for firm matches. Rows may omit the clone size; those that give it use once, few, many or a size class.

>TRBV11-2|TRBJ2-1|TRBD2|.
CASSLDTSGRAVEQFF
TGTGCCAGCAGCTTAGACACTAGCGGGAGGGCCGTTGAGCAGTTCTTC
>TRBV5-5|TRBJ2-7|.|.
CASSPWDRLDEQYF
TGTGCCAGCAGCCCCTGGGACAGACTAGACGAGCAGTACTTC
>TRBV6-1|TRBJ1-1|.|once
CATTPRGNTEAFF
TGTGCCACTACGCCGCGAGGGAACACTGAAGCTTTCTTT
>TRBV25-1|TRBJ2-7|TRBD1|few
CASSDPGQGSYEQYF
TGTGCCAGCAGTGACCCGGGACAGGGGTCGTACGAGCAGTACTTC
>TRBV5-1|TRBJ1-4|.|.
CASSLAGTNEKLFF
TGCGCCAGCAGCTTGGCCGGAACTAATGAAAAACTGTTTTTT
>TRBV19|TRBJ2-2|TRBD2|once
CASSISPPGLSTGELFF
TGTGCCAGTAGTATCAGCCCCCCGGGACTAAGCACCGGGGAGCTGTTTTTT
>TRBV18|TRBJ2-6|.|.
CASSLDRSGANVLTF
TGTGCCAGCTCCCTAGACAGGTCTGGGGCCAACGTCCTGACTTTC
>TRBV18|TRBJ1-1|.|.
CASSGLEMNTEAFF
TGTGCCAGCTCCGGACTAGAAATGAACACTGAAGCTTTCTTT
>TRBV2|TRBJ1-1|TRBD1|.
CASSEALRTGGEGTEAFF
TGTGCCAGCAGTGAAGCTCTTCGGACAGGGGGTGAGGGGACTGAAGCTTTCTTT
>TRBV6-6|TRBJ1-2|.|.
CASSYPRGDYYGYTF
TGTGCCAGCAGTTACCCCCGGGGAGATTACTATGGCTACACCTTC
>TRBV7-2|TRBJ2-3|.|.
CASSASGVSTQYF
TGTGCCAGCAGCGCCTCGGGGGTTAGTACGCAGTATTTT
>TRBV18|TRBJ1-3|.|.
CASSPSGYGNTIYF
TGTGCCAGCTCACCTTCGGGGTATGGAAACACCATATATTTT
>TRBV5-1|TRBJ1-4|.|.
CASSAGQRPSTNEKLFF
TGCGCCAGCAGCGCCGGACAGCGACCCTCAACTAATGAAAAACTGTTTTTT
>TRBV29-1|TRBJ2-3|TRBD2|.
CSVEHLSGRVADTQYF
TGCAGCGTTGAACATCTTAGCGGGAGAGTAGCAGATACGCAGTATTTT
>TRBV7-9|TRBJ2-7|.|.
CASSPEGQTYEQYF
TGTGCCAGCAGCCCGGAGGGCCAGACCTACGAGCAGTACTTC
>TRBV4-3|TRBJ1-5|.|.
CASSHAGFNQPQHF
TGCGCCAGCAGCCACGCGGGTTTCAATCAGCCCCAGCATTTT
>TRBV19|TRBJ2-1|.|.
CASSIGSSYNEQFF
TGTGCCAGTAGTATCGGGAGCTCCTACAATGAGCAGTTCTTC
>TRBV29-1|TRBJ2-7|TRBD2|.
CSGGGTPPRYEQYF
TGCAGCGGGGGAGGGACTCCGCCAAGGTACGAGCAGTACTTC
>TRBV5-1|TRBJ1-5|.|.
CASSPGIPRNNQPQHF
TGCGCCAGCAGCCCAGGGATCCCGCGGAACAATCAGCCCCAGCATTTT
>TRBV5-1|TRBJ1-2|.|.
CASSSGQGCGYTF
TGCGCCAGCAGCTCGGGGCAGGGGTGTGGCTACACCTTC
>TRBV15|TRBJ2-2|TRBD1|.
CATSRDGTGAYTGELFF
TGTGCCACCAGCAGAGATGGGACAGGGGCGTACACCGGGGAGCTGTTTTTT
>TRBV5-1|TRBJ2-5|TRBD2|few
CASSLGGTSGRRGETQYF
TGCGCCAGCAGCTTGGGGGGGACTAGCGGCCGAAGAGGGGAGACCCAGTACTTC
>TRBV5-4|TRBJ2-1|TRBD1|few
CASSIRDRVVNEQFF
TGTGCCAGCAGCATCCGGGACAGGGTGGTAAATGAGCAGTTCTTC
>TRBV27|TRBJ2-1|TRBD1|.
CASRVTGSNNEQFF
TGTGCCAGCAGGGTGACAGGGAGTAACAATGAGCAGTTCTTC
>TRBV5-1|TRBJ2-1|TRBD2|.
CASSHWTLAGGQEGNEQFF
TGCGCCAGCAGCCACTGGACCCTAGCGGGGGGTCAGGAGGGAAATGAGCAGTTCTTC
>TRBV11-2|TRBJ2-3|.|.
CASSLDYGGHTDTQYF
TGTGCCAGCAGCTTAGATTACGGGGGGCACACAGATACGCAGTATTTT
>TRBV25-1|TRBJ1-3|.|.
CASSDSAGDTETDTIYF
TGTGCCAGCAGTGATTCTGCGGGGGACACAGAGACGGACACCATATATTTT
>TRBV30|TRBJ2-1|TRBD2|.
CAWGPSGSGNEQFF
TGTGCCTGGGGCCCTAGCGGGAGTGGGAATGAGCAGTTCTTC
>TRBV6-1|TRBJ2-3|.|.
CASSVIGGFVDTQYF
TGTGCCAGCAGTGTAATCGGGGGTTTTGTGGATACGCAGTATTTT
>TRBV19|TRBJ1-5|.|.
CASSITGSNQPQHF
TGTGCCAGTAGTATAACAGGGAGCAATCAGCCCCAGCATTTT
>TRBV9|TRBJ2-1|TRBD1|.
CASSVGLGQGYNEQFF
TGTGCCAGCAGCGTAGGTCTGGGACAGGGGTACAATGAGCAGTTCTTC
>TRBV12-5|TRBJ1-2|TRBD1|few
CASGQPGTAYGYTF
TGTGCTAGTGGGCAGCCTGGGACAGCCTATGGCTACACCTTC
>TRBV5-1|TRBJ1-2|TRBD1|.
CASTLGTGMGYTF
TGCGCCAGCACCCTCGGGACAGGCATGGGCTACACCTTC
>TRBV6-5|TRBJ2-3|.|few
CASSRGARGTDTQYF
TGTGCCAGCAGTCGGGGGGCGAGGGGCACAGATACGCAGTATTTT
>TRBV6-5|TRBJ2-7|.|.
CASGELDSFGYEQYF
TGTGCCAGCGGGGAGTTGGACTCCTTTGGCTACGAGCAGTACTTC
>TRBV27|TRBJ2-7|TRBD2|.
CASSGGTSGGLYGEQYF
TGTGCCAGCAGTGGCGGGACTAGCGGGGGTTTGTATGGCGAGCAGTACTTC
>TRBV20-1|TRBJ2-5|.|.
CSAQSQETQYF
TGCAGTGCTCAGTCCCAAGAGACCCAGTACTTC
>TRBV5-5|TRBJ2-5|TRBD2|.
CASSLGLATGETQYF
TGTGCCAGCAGCCTGGGACTAGCGACTGGAGAGACCCAGTACTTC
>TRBV25-1|TRBJ2-5|TRBD2|.
CASSEPSGGQETQYF
TGTGCCAGCAGTGAACCTAGCGGGGGGCAAGAGACCCAGTACTTC
>TRBV4-2|TRBJ1-2|.|.
CASSPLEGNYGYTF
TGTGCCAGCAGCCCCCTGGAGGGCAACTATGGCTACACCTTC
>TRBV7-9|TRBJ2-1|TRBD2|.
CASRRLAGSGNLFF
TGTGCCAGCAGGCGACTAGCGGGGTCGGGTAACCTGTTCTTC
>TRBV6-1|TRBJ2-2|.|.
CASSEGAAGELFF
TGTGCCAGCAGTGAAGGGGCCGCCGGGGAGCTGTTTTTT
>TRBV4-2|TRBJ1-3|.|.
CASSPTGAGNTIYF
TGTGCCAGCAGCCCCACAGGAGCCGGAAACACCATATATTTT
>TRBV10-3|TRBJ2-7|TRBD2|.
CAISEKASGGGSSYEQYF
TGTGCCATCAGTGAAAAGGCTAGCGGGGGGGGGAGCTCCTACGAGCAGTACTTC
>TRBV2|TRBJ2-2|.|.
CASRGQGQTGELFF
TGTGCCAGCAGGGGTCAAGGACAGACCGGGGAGCTGTTTTTT
>TRBV11-3|TRBJ2-2|.|.
CASSLVTVPGELFF
TGTGCCAGCAGCTTAGTAACGGTCCCCGGGGAGCTGTTTTTT
>TRBV6-1|TRBJ2-5|TRBD1|.
CASRMTGEETQYF
TGTGCCAGCAGAATGACAGGGGAGGAGACCCAGTACTTC
>TRBV6-5|TRBJ2-1|.|.
CASRRGGTSEQFF
TGTGCCAGCAGGCGTGGCGGTACGTCAGAGCAGTTCTTC
>TRBV18|TRBJ1-1|TRBD1|few
CASSGYQGGNTEAFF
TGTGCCAGCTCAGGTTACCAGGGGGGGAACACTGAAGCTTTCTTT
>TRBV5-1|TRBJ1-4|.|.
CASRTDISFEKLFF
TGCGCCAGCAGAACTGACATTTCATTCGAAAAACTGTTTTTT
>TRBV21-1|TRBJ1-6|.|.
CASSKDRGLSSPLHF
TGTGCCAGCAGCAAAGACAGGGGTTTAAGTTCACCCCTCCACTTT
>TRBV6-5|TRBJ1-2|.|.
CASSYSGANLYGYTF
TGTGCCAGCAGTTACTCGGGGGCGAACCTCTATGGCTACACCTTC
>TRBV6-1|TRBJ2-7|.|once
CASSERDTLGEQYF
TGTGCCAGCAGTGAAAGGGACACCTTAGGGGAGCAGTACTTC
>TRBV6-6|TRBJ1-2|.|few
CASSFQGGGYTF
TGTGCCAGCAGTTTTCAGGGAGGTGGCTACACCTTC
>TRBV12-5|TRBJ1-2|TRBD1|.
CASGFFRQGAGGGYTF
TGTGCTAGTGGTTTCTTTCGACAGGGGGCTGGGGGTGGCTACACCTTC